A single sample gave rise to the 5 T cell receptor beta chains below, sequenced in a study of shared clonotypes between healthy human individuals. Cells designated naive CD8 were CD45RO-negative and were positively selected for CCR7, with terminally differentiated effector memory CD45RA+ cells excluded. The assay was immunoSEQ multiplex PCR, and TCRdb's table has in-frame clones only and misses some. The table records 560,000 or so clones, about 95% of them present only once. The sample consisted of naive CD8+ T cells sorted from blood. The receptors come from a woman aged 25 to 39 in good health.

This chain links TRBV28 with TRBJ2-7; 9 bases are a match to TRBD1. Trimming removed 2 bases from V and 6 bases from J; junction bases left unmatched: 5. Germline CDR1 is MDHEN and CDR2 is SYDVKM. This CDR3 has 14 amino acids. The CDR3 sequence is CASSLMGQGGEQYF. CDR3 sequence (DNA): TGTGCCAGCAGTTTAATGGGACAGGGAGGCGAGCAGTACTTC. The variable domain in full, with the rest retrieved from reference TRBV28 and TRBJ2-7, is DVKVTQSSRYLVKRTGEKVFLECVQDMDHENMFWYRQDPGLGLRLIYFSYDVKMKEKGDIPEGYSVSREKKERFSLILESASTNQTSMYLCASSLMGQGGEQYFGPGTRLTVT.

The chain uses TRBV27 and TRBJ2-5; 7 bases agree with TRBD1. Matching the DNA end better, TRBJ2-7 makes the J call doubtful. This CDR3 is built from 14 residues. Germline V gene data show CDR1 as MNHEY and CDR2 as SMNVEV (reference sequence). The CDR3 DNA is TGTGCCAGCAGTGCCCGGGACAGCAATTACGAGCAGTACTTC. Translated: CASSARDSNYEQYF.

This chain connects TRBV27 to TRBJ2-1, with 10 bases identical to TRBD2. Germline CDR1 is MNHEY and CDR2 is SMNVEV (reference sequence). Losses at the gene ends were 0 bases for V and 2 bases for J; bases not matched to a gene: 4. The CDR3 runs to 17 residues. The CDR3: CASSLSEAGGTYNEQFF. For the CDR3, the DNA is TGTGCCAGCAGTTTATCAGAAGCGGGAGGGACCTACAATGAGCAGTTCTTC.

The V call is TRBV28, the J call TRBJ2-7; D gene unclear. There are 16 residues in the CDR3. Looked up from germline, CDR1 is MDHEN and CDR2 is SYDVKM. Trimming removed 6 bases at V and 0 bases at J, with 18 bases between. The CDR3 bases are TGTGCCAGCAGCCCGGCTATAGAGGCCTCCTCCTACGAGCAGTACTTC. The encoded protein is CASSPAIEASSYEQYF.

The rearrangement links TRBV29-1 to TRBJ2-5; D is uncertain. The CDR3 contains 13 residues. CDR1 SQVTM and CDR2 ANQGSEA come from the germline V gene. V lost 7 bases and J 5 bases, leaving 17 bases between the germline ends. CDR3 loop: CSALNLGGETQYF. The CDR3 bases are TGCAGCGCCTTGAATCTGGGCGGTGAGACCCAGTACTTC.